Sequencing of this T cell receptor (beta chain) was carried out in a study of CD8 T cells in ankylosing spondylitis. The study, taken as a whole, reports: It appeared that ankylosing spondylitis blood was characterized by a TCR beta motif of fewer than 10 highly homologous variants. Reportedly, disease-linked clones are significantly enriched in ankylosing spondylitis patients' matched synovial fluid. Disease-linked clones proved CD8+ and comparatively uncommon in peripheral blood. Some of the motif variants had earlier been found in reactive arthritis patients' fluid and blood.

TCRdb analysed the 5' RACE reads with MiXCR anew, one entry per CDR3 protein. In the table there are 230,000 or so distinct CDR3 sequences, approximately 24% of which are singletons. A remark on this clonotype: Its antigen is undetermined.

V gave up 0 bases and J gave up 6 bases, with 18 bases separating them. Germline lookup yields CDR1 SGHTA and CDR2 FQGNSA. This CDR3 region has 17 residues. This TCR came from a male donor with ankylosing spondylitis or in good health (not recorded which). The V gene is TRBV7-2, the J gene TRBJ2-1; TRBD2 is a possible D gene (7 bases). The sequencing input was blood, either unsorted or a sorted T cell fraction (not recorded which). The CDR3 coding sequence is TGTGCCAGCAGCTTAGCTAGGTGGGGGGGCACCATCAATGAGCAGTTCTTC. Its translation: CASSLARWGGTINEQFF.